The rows below give T cell receptor beta chains drawn from one sample of a study of cytomegalovirus exposure and HLA in healthy donors. Data came from immunoSEQ multiplex PCR; TCRdb stores just in-frame clones and leaves some out. The sample consists of roughly 140,000 clones, over 55% of them appearing once. The sequenced material came from PBMCs. These receptors all stem from a man aged 40-49 years in good health and CMV-seronegative. Both conserved end residues are part of each CDR3. Fields, in order: D gene, J gene, clone size, V gene, CDR3 protein, CDR3 DNA. The D gene is left open where the match is weak. A clone size is listed for some rows: how often the clone was seen (once, few, many), or a class if it is expanded.

D gene: NA
J gene: TRBJ1-1
clone size: NA
V gene: TRBV5-1
CDR3 protein: CASSLDSWNTEAFF
CDR3 DNA: TGCGCCAGCAGCTTAGACAGCTGGAACACTGAAGCTTTCTTT

D gene: NA
J gene: TRBJ2-5
clone size: NA
V gene: TRBV27
CDR3 protein: CASSLYTVPPETQYF
CDR3 DNA: TGTGCCAGCAGTTTATATACGGTTCCCCCAGAGACCCAGTACTTC

D gene: TRBD2
J gene: TRBJ2-3
clone size: once
V gene: TRBV5-6
CDR3 protein: CASSLLGLANTDTQYF
CDR3 DNA: TGTGCCAGCAGCTTGCTCGGACTAGCGAACACAGATACGCAGTATTTT

D gene: NA
J gene: TRBJ2-7
clone size: NA
V gene: TRBV6-5
CDR3 protein: CASSYSTTSTSGQYF
CDR3 DNA: TGTGCCAGCAGTTACTCGACTACCTCTACGAGCGGCCAGTACTTC

D gene: NA
J gene: TRBJ2-7
clone size: NA
V gene: TRBV18
CDR3 protein: CASSPPAAATYEQYF
CDR3 DNA: TGTGCCAGCTCACCGCCAGCCGCGGCCACCTACGAGCAGTACTTC

D gene: TRBD2
J gene: TRBJ2-7
clone size: few
V gene: TRBV9
CDR3 protein: CASSDGGSFEQYF
CDR3 DNA: TGTGCCAGCAGCGACGGGGGGAGCTTCGAGCAGTACTTC

D gene: NA
J gene: TRBJ2-7
clone size: few
V gene: TRBV18
CDR3 protein: CASSPPVAPYEQYF
CDR3 DNA: TGTGCCAGCTCACCACCGGTAGCCCCCTACGAGCAGTACTTC

D gene: TRBD1
J gene: TRBJ2-7
clone size: NA
V gene: TRBV5-4
CDR3 protein: CASSWTGDYEQYF
CDR3 DNA: TGTGCCAGCAGCTGGACAGGGGACTACGAGCAGTACTTC

D gene: NA
J gene: TRBJ1-6
clone size: few
V gene: TRBV15
CDR3 protein: CATRPVDSTSSPLHF
CDR3 DNA: TGTGCCACCAGACCCGTGGACAGTACGAGTTCACCCCTCCACTTT

D gene: TRBD1
J gene: TRBJ1-4
clone size: NA
V gene: TRBV4-3
CDR3 protein: CASSLSSTGTGEREKLFF
CDR3 DNA: TGCGCCAGCAGCCTATCTTCTACCGGGACAGGGGAGAGGGAAAAACTGTTTTTT

D gene: NA
J gene: TRBJ1-1
clone size: NA
V gene: TRBV7-2
CDR3 protein: CASSLGGTNEAFF
CDR3 DNA: TGTGCCAGCAGCTTAGGAGGGACAAACGAAGCTTTCTTT

D gene: NA
J gene: TRBJ2-3
clone size: NA
V gene: TRBV10-2
CDR3 protein: CASKGSADPRTDTQYF
CDR3 DNA: TGCGCCAGCAAGGGTTCAGCGGACCCTCGCACAGATACGCAGTATTTT

D gene: NA
J gene: TRBJ2-7
clone size: NA
V gene: TRBV6-1
CDR3 protein: CASSGPGGTYEQYF
CDR3 DNA: TGTGCCAGCAGTGGGCCTGGCGGGACCTACGAGCAGTACTTC